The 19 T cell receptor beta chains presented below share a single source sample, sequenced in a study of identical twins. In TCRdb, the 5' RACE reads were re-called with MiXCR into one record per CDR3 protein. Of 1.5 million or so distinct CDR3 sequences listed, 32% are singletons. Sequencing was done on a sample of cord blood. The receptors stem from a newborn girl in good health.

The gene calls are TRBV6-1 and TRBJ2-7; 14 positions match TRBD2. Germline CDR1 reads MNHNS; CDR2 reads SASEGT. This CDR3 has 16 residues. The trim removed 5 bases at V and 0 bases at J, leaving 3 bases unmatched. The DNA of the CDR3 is TGTGCCAGCAGTATTGGACTAGCGGGAGGCTCCTACGAGCAGTACTTC. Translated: CASSIGLAGGSYEQYF.

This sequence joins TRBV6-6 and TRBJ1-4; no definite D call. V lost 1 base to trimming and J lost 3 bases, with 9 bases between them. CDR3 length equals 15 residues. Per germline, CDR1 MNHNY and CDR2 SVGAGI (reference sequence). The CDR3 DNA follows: TGTGCCAGCAGTTACTTCTGGCAGGCTAATGAAAAACTGTTTTTT. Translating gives CASSYFWQANEKLFF.

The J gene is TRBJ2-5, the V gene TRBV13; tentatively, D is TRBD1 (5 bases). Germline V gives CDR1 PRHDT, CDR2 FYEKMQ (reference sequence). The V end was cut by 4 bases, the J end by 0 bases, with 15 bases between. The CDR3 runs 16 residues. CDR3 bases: TGTGCCAGCAGCTCCAAGACAGTTTGGTACCAAGAGACCCAGTACTTC. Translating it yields CASSSKTVWYQETQYF.

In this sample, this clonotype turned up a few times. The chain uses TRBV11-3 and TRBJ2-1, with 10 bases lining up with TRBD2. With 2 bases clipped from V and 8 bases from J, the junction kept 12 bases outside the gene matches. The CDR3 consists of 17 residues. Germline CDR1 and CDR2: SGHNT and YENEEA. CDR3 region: CASSLNLLTSGADEQFF. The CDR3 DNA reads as TGTGCCAGCAGCTTAAATCTTCTTACTAGCGGGGCCGATGAGCAGTTCTTC. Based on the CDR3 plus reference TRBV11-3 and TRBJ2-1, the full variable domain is EAGVVQSPRYKIIEKKQPVAFWCNPISGHNTLYWYLQNLGQGPELLIRYENEEAVDDSQLPKDRFSAERLKGVDSTLKIQPAELGDSAVYLCASSLNLLTSGADEQFFGPGTRLTVL.

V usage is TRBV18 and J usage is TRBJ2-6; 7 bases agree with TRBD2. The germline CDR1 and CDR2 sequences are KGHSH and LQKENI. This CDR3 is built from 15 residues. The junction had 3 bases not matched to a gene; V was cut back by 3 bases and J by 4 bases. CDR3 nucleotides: TGTGCCAGCTCACCGCTAGCGGCCGGGGCCAACGTCCTGACTTTC. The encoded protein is CASSPLAAGANVLTF.

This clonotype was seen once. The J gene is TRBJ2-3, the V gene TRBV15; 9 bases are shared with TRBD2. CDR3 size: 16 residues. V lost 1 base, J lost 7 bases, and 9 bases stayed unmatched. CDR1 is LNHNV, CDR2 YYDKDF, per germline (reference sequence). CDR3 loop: CATSRGLAVRTHTQYF. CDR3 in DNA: TGTGCCACCAGCAGAGGACTAGCGGTTCGGACCCATACGCAGTATTTT. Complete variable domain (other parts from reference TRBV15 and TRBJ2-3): DAMVIQNPRYQVTQFGKPVTLSCSQTLNHNVMYWYQQKSSQAPKLLFHYYDKDFNNEADTPDNFQSRRPNTSFCFLDIRSPGLGDTAMYLCATSRGLAVRTHTQYFGPGTRLTVL.

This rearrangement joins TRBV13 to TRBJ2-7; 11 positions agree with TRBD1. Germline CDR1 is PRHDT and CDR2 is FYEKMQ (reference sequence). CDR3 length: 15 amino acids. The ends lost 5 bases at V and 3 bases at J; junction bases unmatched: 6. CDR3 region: CASSPAGTGGYEQYF. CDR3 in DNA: TGTGCCAGCAGCCCAGCCGGGACAGGGGGCTACGAGCAGTACTTC.

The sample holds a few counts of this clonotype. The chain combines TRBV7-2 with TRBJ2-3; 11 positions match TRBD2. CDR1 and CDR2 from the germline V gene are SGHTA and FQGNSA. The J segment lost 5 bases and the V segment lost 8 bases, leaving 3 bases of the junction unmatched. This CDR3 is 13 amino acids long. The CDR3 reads CASALAGEDTQYF. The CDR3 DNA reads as TGTGCCAGCGCACTAGCGGGAGAAGATACGCAGTATTTT.

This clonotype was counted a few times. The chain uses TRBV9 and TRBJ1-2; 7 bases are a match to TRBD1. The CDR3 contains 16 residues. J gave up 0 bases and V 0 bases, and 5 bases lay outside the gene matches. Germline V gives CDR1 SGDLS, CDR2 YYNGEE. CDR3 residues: CASSVALDRSNYGYTF. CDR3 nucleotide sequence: TGTGCCAGCAGCGTAGCCCTGGACAGGTCTAACTATGGCTACACCTTC.

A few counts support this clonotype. CDR3 coding DNA: TGTGCCAGCAGCCCTGGACAGGGTCTTGAAGCTTTCTTT. It translates to CASSPGQGLEAFF. This rearrangement joins TRBV7-9 to TRBJ1-1, with TRBD1 matching 8 bases. CDR3 length: 13 residues. The germline CDR1 and CDR2 sequences are SEHNR and FQNEAQ (reference sequence). Trimming removed 5 bases from V and 7 bases from J; junction bases left unmatched: 6. Variable domain in full (rest from reference TRBV7-9 and TRBJ1-1): DTGVSQNPRHKITKRGQNVTFRCDPISEHNRLYWYRQTLGQGPEFLTYFQNEAQLEKSRLLSDRFSAERPKGSFSTLEIQRTEQGDSAMYLCASSPGQGLEAFFGQGTRLTVV.

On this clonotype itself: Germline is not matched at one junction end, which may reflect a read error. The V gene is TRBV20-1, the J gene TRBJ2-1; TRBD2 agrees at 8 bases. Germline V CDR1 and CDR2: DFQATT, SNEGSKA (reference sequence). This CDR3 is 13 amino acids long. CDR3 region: CSAQAGADNEQFF. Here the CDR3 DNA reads TGCAGTGCACAAGCGGGAGCCGACAATGAGCAGTTCTTT.

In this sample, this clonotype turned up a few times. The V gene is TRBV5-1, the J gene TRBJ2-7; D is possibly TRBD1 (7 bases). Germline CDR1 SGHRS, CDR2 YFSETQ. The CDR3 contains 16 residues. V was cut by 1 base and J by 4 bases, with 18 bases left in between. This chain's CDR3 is CASSLHVKQGRYEQYF. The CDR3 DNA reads TGCGCCAGCAGCTTGCACGTGAAACAGGGGAGGTACGAGCAGTACTTC.

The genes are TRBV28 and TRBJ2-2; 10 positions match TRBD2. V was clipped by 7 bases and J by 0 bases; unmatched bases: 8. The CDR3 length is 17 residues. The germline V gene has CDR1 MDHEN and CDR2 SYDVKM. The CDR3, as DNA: TGTGCCAGCATGCCTAGCGGGAGCGTTTCGAACACCGGGGAGCTGTTTTTT. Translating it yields CASMPSGSVSNTGELFF. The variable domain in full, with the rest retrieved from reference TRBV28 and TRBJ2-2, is DVKVTQSSRYLVKRTGEKVFLECVQDMDHENMFWYRQDPGLGLRLIYFSYDVKMKEKGDIPEGYSVSREKKERFSLILESASTNQTSMYLCASMPSGSVSNTGELFFGEGSRLTVL.

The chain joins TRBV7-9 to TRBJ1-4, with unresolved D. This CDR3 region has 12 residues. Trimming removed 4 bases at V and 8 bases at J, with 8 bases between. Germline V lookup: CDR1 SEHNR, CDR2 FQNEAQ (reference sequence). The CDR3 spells CASSSLQEKLFF. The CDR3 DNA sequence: TGTGCCAGCAGCTCTTTACAGGAAAAACTGTTTTTT.

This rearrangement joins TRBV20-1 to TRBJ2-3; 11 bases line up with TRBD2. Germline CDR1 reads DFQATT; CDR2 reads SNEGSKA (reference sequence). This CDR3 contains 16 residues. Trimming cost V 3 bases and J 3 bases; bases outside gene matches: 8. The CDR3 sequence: CSASKGTSGGTDTQYF. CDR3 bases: TGCAGTGCTAGCAAGGGGACTAGCGGTGGAACAGATACGCAGTATTTT.

CDR3: CSVESPGRGREQYF. The CDR3 DNA reads TGCAGCGTTGAAAGTCCGGGCAGGGGTCGCGAGCAGTACTTC. The rearrangement uses TRBV29-1 and TRBJ2-4, with a weak D call TRBD1 (6 bases). TRBJ2-7 matches the DNA end more closely, so the J call is doubtful. This CDR3 has 14 residues. Germline assignment: CDR1 SQVTM and CDR2 ANQGSEA.

CDR3 sequence reads: CASYAANSNQPQHF. The CDR3 bases are TGTGCCAGCTATGCGGCCAATAGCAATCAGCCCCAGCATTTT. This chain connects TRBV6-1 to TRBJ1-5; D is uncertain. CDR1 and CDR2 from the germline V gene are MNHNS and SASEGT. The CDR3 spans 14 residues. Trimming left V 8 bases short and J 0 bases short, with 11 bases between.

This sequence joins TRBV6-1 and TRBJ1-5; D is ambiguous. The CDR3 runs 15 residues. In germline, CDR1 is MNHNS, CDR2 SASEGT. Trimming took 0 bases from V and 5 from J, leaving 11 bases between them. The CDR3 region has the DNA TGTGCCAGCAGTGAAGCCCATGGCCGTCATCAGCCCCAGCATTTT. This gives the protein CASSEAHGRHQPQHF.

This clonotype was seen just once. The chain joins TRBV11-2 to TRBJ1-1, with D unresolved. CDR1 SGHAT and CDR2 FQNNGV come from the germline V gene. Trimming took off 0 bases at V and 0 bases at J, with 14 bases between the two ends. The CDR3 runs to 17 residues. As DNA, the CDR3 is TGTGCCAGCAGCTTAGAGGCAAGGGCCCTTATGAACACTGAAGCTTTCTTT. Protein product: CASSLEARALMNTEAFF.